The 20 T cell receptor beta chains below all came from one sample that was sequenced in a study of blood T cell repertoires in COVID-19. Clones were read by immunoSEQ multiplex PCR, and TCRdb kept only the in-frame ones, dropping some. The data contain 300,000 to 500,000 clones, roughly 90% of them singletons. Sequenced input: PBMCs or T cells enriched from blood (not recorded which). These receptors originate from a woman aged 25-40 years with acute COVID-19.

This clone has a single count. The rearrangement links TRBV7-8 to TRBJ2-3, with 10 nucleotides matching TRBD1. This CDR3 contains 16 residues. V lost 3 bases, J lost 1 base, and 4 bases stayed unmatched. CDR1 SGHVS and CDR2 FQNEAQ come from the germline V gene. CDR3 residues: CASSLWGTGGTDTQYF. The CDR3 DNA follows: TGTGCCAGCAGCTTGTGGGGGACAGGGGGCACAGATACGCAGTATTTT.

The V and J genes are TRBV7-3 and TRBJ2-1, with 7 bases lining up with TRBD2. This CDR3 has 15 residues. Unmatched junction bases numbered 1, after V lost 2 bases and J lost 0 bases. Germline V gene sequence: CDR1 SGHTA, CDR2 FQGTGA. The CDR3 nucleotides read TGTGCCAGCAGCTTACTAGCGGCCTCCTACAATGAGCAGTTCTTC. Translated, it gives CASSLLAASYNEQFF.

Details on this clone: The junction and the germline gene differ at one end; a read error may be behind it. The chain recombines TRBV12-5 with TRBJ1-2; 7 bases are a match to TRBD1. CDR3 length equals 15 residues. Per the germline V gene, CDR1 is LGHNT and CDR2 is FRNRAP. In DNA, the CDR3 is TGTGCTAGTGCTTTGGGGTCGCGGGACAGCTATGGCTACACCTTC. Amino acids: CASALGSRDSYGYTF.

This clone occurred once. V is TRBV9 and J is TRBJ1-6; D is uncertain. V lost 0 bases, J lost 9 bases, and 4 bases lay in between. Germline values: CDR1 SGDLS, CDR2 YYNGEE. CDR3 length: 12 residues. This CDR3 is CASSVGASPLHF. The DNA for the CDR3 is TGTGCCAGCAGCGTAGGGGCTTCACCCCTCCACTTT.

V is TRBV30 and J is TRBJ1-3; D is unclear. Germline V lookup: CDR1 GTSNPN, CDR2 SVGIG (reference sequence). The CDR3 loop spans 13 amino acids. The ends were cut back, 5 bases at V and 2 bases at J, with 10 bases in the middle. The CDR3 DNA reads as TGTGCCTGGTTCCAAAGCCCTGGAAACACCATATATTTT. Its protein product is CAWFQSPGNTIYF. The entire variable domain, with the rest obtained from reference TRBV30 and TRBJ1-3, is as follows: SQTIHQWPATLVQPVGSPLSLECTVEGTSNPNLYWYRQAAGRGLQLLFYSVGIGQISSEVPQNLSASRPQDRQFILSSKKLLLSDSGFYLCAWFQSPGNTIYFGEGSWLTVV.

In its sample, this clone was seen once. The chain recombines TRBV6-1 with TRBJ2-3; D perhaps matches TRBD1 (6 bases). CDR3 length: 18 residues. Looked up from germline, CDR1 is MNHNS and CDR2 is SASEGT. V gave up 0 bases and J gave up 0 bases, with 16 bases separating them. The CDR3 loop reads CASSEALLTGSSTDTQYF. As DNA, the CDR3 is TGTGCCAGCAGTGAAGCGCTCCTCACAGGGTCTAGCACAGATACGCAGTATTTT.

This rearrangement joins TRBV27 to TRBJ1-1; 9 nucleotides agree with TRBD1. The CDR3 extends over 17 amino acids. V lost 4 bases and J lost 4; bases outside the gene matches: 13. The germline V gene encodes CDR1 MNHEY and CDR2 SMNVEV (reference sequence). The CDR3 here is CASSSNPGRGQGTEAFF. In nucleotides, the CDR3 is TGTGCCAGCAGTTCCAACCCCGGGCGGGGACAGGGCACTGAAGCTTTCTTT.

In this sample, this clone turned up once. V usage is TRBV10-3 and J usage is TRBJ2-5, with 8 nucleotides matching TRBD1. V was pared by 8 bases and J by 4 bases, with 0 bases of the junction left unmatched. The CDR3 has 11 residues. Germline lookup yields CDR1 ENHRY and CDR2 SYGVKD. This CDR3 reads CAIGQGETQYF. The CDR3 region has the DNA TGTGCCATCGGACAGGGAGAGACCCAGTACTTC.

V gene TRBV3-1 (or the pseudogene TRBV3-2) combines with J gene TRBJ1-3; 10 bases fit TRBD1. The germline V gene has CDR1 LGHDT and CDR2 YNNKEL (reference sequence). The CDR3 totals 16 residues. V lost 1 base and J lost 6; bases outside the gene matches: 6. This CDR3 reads CASSQGLTGGTNTIYF. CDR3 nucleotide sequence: TGTGCCAGCAGCCAAGGATTGACAGGGGGCACAAACACCATATATTTT.

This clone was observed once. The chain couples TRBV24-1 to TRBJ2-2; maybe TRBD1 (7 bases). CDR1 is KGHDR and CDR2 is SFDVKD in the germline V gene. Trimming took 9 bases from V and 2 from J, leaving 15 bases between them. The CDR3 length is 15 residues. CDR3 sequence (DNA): TGTGCCACCCGCGGAGGGACAGACAACACCGGGGAGCTGTTTTTT. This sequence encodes CATRGGTDNTGELFF.

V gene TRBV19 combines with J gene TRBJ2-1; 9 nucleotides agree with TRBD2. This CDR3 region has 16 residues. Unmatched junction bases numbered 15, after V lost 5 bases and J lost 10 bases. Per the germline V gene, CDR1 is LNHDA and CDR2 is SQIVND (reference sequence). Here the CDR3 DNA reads TGTGCCAGTAGTTCCCCCCACAGCGGGGGGACACGAGAGCAGTTCTTC. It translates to CASSSPHSGGTREQFF.

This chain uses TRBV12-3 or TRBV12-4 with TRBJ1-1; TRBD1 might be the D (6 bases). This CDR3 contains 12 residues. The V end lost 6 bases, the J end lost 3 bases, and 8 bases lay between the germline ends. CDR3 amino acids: CASSRTDTEAFF. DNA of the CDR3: TGTGCCAGCAGCCGGACAGACACTGAAGCTTTCTTT.

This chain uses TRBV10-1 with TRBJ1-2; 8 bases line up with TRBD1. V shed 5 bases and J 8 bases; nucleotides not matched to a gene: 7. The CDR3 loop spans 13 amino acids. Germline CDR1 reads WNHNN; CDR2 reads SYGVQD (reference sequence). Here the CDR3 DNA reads TGCGCCAGCAGTCGGTCGACAGGGGAAGGCTACACCTTC. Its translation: CASSRSTGEGYTF.

The DNA of the CDR3 is TGTGCCTGGAGTTACGGAACCTGGACTAGGAACGAGCAGTACTTC. Protein: CAWSYGTWTRNEQYF. The chain employs TRBV30 and TRBJ2-7; the match to TRBD2 covers 7 bases. The CDR3 loop spans 15 amino acids. V shed 2 bases and J 5 bases; nucleotides not matched to a gene: 12. Germline loops: CDR1 GTSNPN, CDR2 SVGIG (reference sequence).

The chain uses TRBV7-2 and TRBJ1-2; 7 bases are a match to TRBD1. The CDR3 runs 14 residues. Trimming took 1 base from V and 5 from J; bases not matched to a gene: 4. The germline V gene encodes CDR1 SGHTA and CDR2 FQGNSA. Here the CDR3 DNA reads TGTGCCAGCAGCTTAGAGGGGGCAAGGTATGGCTACACCTTC. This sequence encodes CASSLEGARYGYTF.

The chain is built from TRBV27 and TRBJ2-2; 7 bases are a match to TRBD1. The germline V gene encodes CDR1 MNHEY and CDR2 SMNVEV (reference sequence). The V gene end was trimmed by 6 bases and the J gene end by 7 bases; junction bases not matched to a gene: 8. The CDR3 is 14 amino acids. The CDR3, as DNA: TGTGCCAGCAGACGTCAGGGGGACAGCGGGGAGCTGTTTTTT. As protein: CASRRQGDSGELFF.

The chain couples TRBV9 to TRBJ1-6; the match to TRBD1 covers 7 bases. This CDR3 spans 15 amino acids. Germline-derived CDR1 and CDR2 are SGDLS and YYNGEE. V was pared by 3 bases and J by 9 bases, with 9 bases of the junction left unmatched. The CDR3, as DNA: TGTGCCAGCAGCGCCCTCGACAGGGAACTTTCACCCCTCCACTTT. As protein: CASSALDRELSPLHF.

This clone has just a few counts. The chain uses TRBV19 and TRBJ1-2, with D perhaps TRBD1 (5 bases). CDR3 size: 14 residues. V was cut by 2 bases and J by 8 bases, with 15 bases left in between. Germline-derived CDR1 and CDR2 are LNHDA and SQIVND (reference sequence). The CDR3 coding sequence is TGTGCCAGTAGTATAATTGCGCGGGGCAGGGGCTACACCTTC. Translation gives CASSIIARGRGYTF.

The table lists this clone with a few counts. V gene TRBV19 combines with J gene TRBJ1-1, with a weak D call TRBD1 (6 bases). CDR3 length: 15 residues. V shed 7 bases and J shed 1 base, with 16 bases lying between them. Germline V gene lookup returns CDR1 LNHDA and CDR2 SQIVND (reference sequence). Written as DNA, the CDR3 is TGTGCCAGTATAATCTCAGGGGAGACGAACACTGAAGCTTTCTTT. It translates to CASIISGETNTEAFF.

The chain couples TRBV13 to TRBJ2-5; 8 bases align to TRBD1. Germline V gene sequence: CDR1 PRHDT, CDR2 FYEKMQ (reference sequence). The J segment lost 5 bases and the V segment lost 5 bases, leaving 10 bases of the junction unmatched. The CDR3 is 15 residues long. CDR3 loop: CASSAVGQGRETQYF. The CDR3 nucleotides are TGTGCCAGCAGCGCCGTTGGACAGGGCCGGGAGACCCAGTACTTC.